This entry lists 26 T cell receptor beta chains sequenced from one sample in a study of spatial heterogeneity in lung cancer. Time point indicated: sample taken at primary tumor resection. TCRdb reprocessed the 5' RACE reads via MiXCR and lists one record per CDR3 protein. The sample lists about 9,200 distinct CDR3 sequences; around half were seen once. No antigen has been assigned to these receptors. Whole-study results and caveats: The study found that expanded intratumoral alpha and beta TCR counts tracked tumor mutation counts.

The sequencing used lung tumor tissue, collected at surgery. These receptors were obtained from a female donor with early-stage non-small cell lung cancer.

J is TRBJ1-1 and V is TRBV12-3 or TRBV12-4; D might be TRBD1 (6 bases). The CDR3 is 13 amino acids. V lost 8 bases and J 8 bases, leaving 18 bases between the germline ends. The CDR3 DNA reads TGTGCCAGCCACCTACAGGGTTCCTCCGAAGCTTTCTTT. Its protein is CASHLQGSSEAFF.

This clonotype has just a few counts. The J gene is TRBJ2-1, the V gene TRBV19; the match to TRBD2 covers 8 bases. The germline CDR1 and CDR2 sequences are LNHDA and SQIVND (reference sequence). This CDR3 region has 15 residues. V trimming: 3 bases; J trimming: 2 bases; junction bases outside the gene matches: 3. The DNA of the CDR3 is TGTGCCAGTAGTATCGGGGGGGCGCCCTACAATGAGCAGTTCTTC. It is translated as CASSIGGAPYNEQFF.

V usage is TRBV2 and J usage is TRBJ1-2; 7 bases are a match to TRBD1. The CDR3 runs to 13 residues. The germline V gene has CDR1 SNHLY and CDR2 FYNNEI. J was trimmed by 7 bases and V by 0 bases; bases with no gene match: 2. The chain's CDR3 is CASSEAPGGGYTF. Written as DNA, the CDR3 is TGTGCCAGCAGTGAAGCGCCAGGGGGTGGCTACACCTTC.

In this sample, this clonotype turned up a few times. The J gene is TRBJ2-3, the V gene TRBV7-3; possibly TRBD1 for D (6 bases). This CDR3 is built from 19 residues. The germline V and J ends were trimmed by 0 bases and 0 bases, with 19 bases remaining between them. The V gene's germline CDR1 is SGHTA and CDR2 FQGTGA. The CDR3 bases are TGTGCCAGCAGCTTAACGCACAGATTAGGACAGATCAGCACAGATACGCAGTATTTT. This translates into CASSLTHRLGQISTDTQYF.

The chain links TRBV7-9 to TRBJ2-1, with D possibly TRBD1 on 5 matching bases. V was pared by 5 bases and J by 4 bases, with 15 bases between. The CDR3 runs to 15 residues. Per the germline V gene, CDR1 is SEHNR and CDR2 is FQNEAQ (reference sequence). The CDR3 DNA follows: TGTGCCAGCAGCCTTGTCACAGGATTGTACAATGAGCAGTTCTTC. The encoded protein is CASSLVTGLYNEQFF. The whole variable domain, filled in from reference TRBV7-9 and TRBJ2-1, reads DTGVSQNPRHKITKRGQNVTFRCDPISEHNRLYWYRQTLGQGPEFLTYFQNEAQLEKSRLLSDRFSAERPKGSFSTLEIQRTEQGDSAMYLCASSLVTGLYNEQFFGPGTRLTVL.

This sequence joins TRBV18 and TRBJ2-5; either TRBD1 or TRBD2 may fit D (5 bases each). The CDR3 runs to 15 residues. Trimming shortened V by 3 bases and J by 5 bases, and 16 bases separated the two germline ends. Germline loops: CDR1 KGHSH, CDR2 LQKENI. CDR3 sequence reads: CASSPRAAGTETQYF. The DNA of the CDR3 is TGTGCCAGCTCACCGCGTGCGGCAGGGACCGAGACCCAGTACTTC. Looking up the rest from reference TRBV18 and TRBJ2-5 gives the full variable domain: NAGVMQNPRHLVRRRGQEARLRCSPMKGHSHVYWYRQLPEEGLKFMVYLQKENIIDESGMPKERFSAEFPKEGPSILRIQQVVRGDSAAYFCASSPRAAGTETQYFGPGTRLLVL.

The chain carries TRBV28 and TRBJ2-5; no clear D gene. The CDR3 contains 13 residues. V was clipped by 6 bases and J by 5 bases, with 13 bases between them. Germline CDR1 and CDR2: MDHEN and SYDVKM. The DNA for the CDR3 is TGTGCCAGCAGGATACTCGGGTGCGAGACCCAGTACTTC. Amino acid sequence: CASRILGCETQYF.

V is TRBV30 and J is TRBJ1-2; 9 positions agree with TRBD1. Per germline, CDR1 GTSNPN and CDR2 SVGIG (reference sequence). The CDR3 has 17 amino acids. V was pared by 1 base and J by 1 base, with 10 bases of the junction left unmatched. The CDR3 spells CAWSAPGQGPLNYGYTF. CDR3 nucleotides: TGTGCCTGGAGTGCCCCGGGACAGGGCCCTCTTAACTATGGCTACACCTTC.

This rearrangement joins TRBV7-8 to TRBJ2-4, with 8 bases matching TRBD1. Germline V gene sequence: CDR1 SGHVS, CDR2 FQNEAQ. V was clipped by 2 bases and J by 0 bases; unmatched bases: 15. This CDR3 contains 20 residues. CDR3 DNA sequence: TGTGCCAGCAGCTTATCCGAATACACAGGGGGTGGTATAGCCAAAAACATTCAGTACTTC. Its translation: CASSLSEYTGGGIAKNIQYF.

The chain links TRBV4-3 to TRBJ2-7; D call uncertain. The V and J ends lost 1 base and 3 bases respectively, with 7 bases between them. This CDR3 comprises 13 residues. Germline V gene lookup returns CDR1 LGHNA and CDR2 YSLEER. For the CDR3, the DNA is TGCGCCAGCAGCCAAGGGCAGAACTACGAGCAGTACTTC. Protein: CASSQGQNYEQYF.

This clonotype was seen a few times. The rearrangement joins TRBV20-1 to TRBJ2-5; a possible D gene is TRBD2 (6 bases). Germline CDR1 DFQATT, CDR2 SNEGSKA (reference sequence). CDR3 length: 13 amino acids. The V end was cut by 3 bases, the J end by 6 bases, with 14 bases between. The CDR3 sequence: CSASRGSTKTQYF. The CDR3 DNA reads TGCAGTGCTAGCCGGGGGAGTACGAAGACCCAGTACTTC.

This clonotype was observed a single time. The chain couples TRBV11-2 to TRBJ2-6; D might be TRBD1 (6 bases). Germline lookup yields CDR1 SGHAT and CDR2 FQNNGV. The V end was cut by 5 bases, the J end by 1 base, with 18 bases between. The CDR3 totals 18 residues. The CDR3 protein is CASSPGPGHPSGANVLTF. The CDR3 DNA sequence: TGTGCCAGCAGCCCGGGACCGGGACACCCTTCTGGGGCCAACGTCCTGACTTTC.

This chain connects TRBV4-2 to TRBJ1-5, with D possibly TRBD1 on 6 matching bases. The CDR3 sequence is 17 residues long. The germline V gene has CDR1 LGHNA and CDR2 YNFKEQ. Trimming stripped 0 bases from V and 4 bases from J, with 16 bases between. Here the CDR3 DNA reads TGTGCCAGCAGCCAAGAGTTCGGCAGGGGATGGAATCAGCCCCAGCATTTT. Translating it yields CASSQEFGRGWNQPQHF.

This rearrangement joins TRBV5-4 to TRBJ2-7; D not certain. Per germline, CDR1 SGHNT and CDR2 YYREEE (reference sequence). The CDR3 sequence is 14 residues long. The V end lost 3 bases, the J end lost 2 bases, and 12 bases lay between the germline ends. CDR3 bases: TGTGCCAGCAGCTCAAATGGGGTGACCTACGAGCAGTACTTC. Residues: CASSSNGVTYEQYF.

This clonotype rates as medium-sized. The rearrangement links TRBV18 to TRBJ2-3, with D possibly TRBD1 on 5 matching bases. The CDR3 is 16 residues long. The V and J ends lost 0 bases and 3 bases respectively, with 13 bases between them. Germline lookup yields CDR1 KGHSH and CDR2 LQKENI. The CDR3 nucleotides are TGTGCCAGCTCACCACCAGTGCAGGGCTGGACAGATACGCAGTATTTT. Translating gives CASSPPVQGWTDTQYF. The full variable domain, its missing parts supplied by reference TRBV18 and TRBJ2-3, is NAGVMQNPRHLVRRRGQEARLRCSPMKGHSHVYWYRQLPEEGLKFMVYLQKENIIDESGMPKERFSAEFPKEGPSILRIQQVVRGDSAAYFCASSPPVQGWTDTQYFGPGTRLTVL.

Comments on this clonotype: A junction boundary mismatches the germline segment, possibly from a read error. The CDR3 is CASRGDSFYGYTF. In nucleotides, the CDR3 is TGTGCCAGCAGGGGGGACAGCTTCTATGGTTACACCTTC. The chain has TRBV2 and TRBJ1-2; 7 bases are a match to TRBD1. Germline loops: CDR1 SNHLY, CDR2 FYNNEI. The CDR3 runs to 13 residues.

DNA of the CDR3: TGTGCCAGCAGCTCAATCCGGGACGGTGGTTACGAGCAGTACTTC. Its translation is CASSSIRDGGYEQYF. The rearrangement joins TRBV5-4 to TRBJ2-7; D may correspond to TRBD1 or TRBD2 (5 bases each). CDR3 length: 15 residues. CDR1 is SGHNT and CDR2 is YYREEE in the germline V gene (reference sequence). Trimming shortened V by 3 bases and J by 4 bases, and 17 bases separated the two germline ends.

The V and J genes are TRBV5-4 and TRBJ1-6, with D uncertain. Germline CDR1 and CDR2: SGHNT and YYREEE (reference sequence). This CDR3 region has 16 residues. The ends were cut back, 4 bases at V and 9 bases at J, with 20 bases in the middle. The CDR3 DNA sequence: TGTGCCAGCAGCATCCGGATAGGGCACACGGGTTCACCCCTCCACTTT. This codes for CASSIRIGHTGSPLHF.

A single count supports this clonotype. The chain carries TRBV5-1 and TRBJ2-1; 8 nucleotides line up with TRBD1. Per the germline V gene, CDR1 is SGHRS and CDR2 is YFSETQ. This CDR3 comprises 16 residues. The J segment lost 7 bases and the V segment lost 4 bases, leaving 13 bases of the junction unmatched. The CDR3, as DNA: TGCGCCAGCAGCCAGGGACAGGCGGGATATAGAAATGAGCAGTTCTTC. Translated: CASSQGQAGYRNEQFF.

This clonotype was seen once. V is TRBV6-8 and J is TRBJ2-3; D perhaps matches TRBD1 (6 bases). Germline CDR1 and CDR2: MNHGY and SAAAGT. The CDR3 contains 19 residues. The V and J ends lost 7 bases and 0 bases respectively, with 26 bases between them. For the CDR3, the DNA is TGTGCCAGCATAACCCGCCCGTCAAGAGGGGGTTCTAGCACAGATACGCAGTATTTT. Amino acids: CASITRPSRGGSSTDTQYF.

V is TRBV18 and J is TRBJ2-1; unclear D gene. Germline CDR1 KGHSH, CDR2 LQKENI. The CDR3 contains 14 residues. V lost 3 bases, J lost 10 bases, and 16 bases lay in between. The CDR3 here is CASSPLGSAYEQFF. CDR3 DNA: TGTGCCAGCTCACCCCTCGGGTCCGCCTACGAGCAGTTCTTC.

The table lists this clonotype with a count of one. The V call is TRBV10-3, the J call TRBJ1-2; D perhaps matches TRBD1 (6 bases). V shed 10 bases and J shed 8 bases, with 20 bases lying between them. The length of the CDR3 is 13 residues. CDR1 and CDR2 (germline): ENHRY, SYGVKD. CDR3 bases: TGTGCCACCACGGACAGTTCGTCGGAAGGCTACACCTTC. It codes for CATTDSSSEGYTF.

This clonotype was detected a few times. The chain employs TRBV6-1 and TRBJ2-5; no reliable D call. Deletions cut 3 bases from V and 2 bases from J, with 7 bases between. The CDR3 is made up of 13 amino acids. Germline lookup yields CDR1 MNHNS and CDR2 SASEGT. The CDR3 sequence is CASSDTLQETQYF. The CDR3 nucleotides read TGTGCCAGCAGTGATACCTTACAAGAGACCCAGTACTTC.

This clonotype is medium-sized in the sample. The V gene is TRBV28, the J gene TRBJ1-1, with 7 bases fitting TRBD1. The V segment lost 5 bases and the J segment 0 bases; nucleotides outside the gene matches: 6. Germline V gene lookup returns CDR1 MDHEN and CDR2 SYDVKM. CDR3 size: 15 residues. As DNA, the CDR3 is TGTGCCAGCAGTCCATTACAGGGGATGAACACTGAAGCTTTCTTT. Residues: CASSPLQGMNTEAFF.

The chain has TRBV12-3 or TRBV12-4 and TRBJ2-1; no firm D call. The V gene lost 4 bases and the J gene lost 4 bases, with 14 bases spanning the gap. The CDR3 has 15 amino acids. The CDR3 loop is CASSSPWANYNEQFF. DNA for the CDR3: TGTGCCAGCAGTTCCCCTTGGGCAAATTACAATGAGCAGTTCTTC.

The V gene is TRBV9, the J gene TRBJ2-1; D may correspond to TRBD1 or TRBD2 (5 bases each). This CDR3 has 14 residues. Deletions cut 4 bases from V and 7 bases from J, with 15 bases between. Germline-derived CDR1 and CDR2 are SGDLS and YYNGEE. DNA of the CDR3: TGTGCCAGCAGCCCCGGGACCAGTTTTAATGAGCAGTTCTTC. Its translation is CASSPGTSFNEQFF.